These 24 T cell receptor beta chains originate from one sample sequenced in a study of T cells in Graves' hyperthyroidism and ophthalmopathy. TCR beta CDR3 sequences were amplified from RNA transcripts. An initial round of RT-PCR targeting the TCR CDR3 relied on the HTBI primer set. MiXCR, applied by TCRdb to the multiplex PCR reads, yields one record per CDR3 protein. The sample contains about 840,000 distinct CDR3 sequences, 38% of which appear only once. Sequenced input: blood. These receptors were obtained from a man between 18 and 29 years old with Graves' hyperthyroidism.

In its sample, this clonotype was seen many times. This chain joins TRBV2 and TRBJ1-1, with D tentatively TRBD1 (5 bases). The CDR3 sequence is 15 residues long. Germline V CDR1 and CDR2: SNHLY, FYNNEI. Trimming pared 1 base from V and 1 base from J, leaving 10 bases between. CDR3 in DNA: TGTGCCAGCAGTGAAGGTGGGGCTGGGAACACTGAAGCTTTCTTT. It translates to CASSEGGAGNTEAFF.

This clonotype appeared a few times. J is TRBJ1-2 and V is TRBV5-8, with 8 nucleotides matching TRBD1. Trimming removed 4 bases from V and 6 bases from J; junction bases left unmatched: 14. Germline V gives CDR1 SGHTS, CDR2 YDEGEE. The CDR3 runs to 16 residues. In DNA, the CDR3 is TGTGCCAGCAGCCCACCTAGTACGGGACAGGAGAATGGCTACACCTTC. It codes for CASSPPSTGQENGYTF. Using reference TRBV5-8 and TRBJ1-2 for the parts outside the CDR3, the full variable domain is EAGVTQSPTHLIKTRGQQATLRCSPISGHTSVYWYQQALGLGLQFLLWYDEGEERNRGNFPPRFSGRQFPNYSSELNVNALELEDSALYLCASSPPSTGQENGYTFGSGTRLTVV.

A few counts support this clonotype. The rearrangement uses TRBV19 and TRBJ2-2; a possible D gene is TRBD1 (5 bases). The CDR3 length is 16 residues. Trimming removed 4 bases from V and 0 bases from J, with 12 bases in between. Germline V gene lookup returns CDR1 LNHDA and CDR2 SQIVND (reference sequence). The CDR3 DNA follows: TGTGCCAGTAGTAGGTCGACAGTCGCGAACACCGGGGAGCTGTTTTTT. Protein product: CASSRSTVANTGELFF.

This sequence joins TRBV9 and TRBJ1-2; 8 bases fit TRBD1. The CDR3 runs to 17 residues. Germline trimming cut 2 bases from V and 4 bases from J; bases unmatched to any gene: 13. Per the germline V gene, CDR1 is SGDLS and CDR2 is YYNGEE. The CDR3 bases are TGTGCCAGCAGCGTTTACAGGGGGAATTCCCAACGCTATGGCTACACCTTC. Protein: CASSVYRGNSQRYGYTF.

This clonotype was found once. The chain has TRBV25-1 and TRBJ1-1; 8 bases map to TRBD1. Germline CDR1 is MGHDK and CDR2 is SYGVNS. CDR3 length: 14 residues. V shed 7 bases, J shed 0 bases, and the junction held 4 bases outside the gene matches. CDR3 nucleotides: TGTGCCAGCAAGCGGACAGGGATGAACACTGAAGCTTTCTTT. This sequence encodes CASKRTGMNTEAFF. The full variable domain, completed using reference TRBV25-1 and TRBJ1-1, is EADIYQTPRYLVIGTGKKITLECSQTMGHDKMYWYQQDPGMELHLIHYSYGVNSTEKGDLSSESTVSRIRTEHFPLTLESARPSHTSQYLCASKRTGMNTEAFFGQGTRLTVV.

This clonotype occurred a few times. The chain employs TRBV5-1 and TRBJ2-7; D possibly corresponds to TRBD1 (6 bases). Trimming shortened V by 2 bases and J by 5 bases, and 11 bases separated the two germline ends. This CDR3 region has 13 residues. CDR1 SGHRS and CDR2 YFSETQ come from the germline V gene. The CDR3 loop is CASSFTGTHEQYF. The CDR3 DNA is TGCGCCAGCAGCTTCACAGGGACCCACGAGCAGTACTTC. Supplemented by reference TRBV5-1 and TRBJ2-7, the full variable domain reads KAGVTQTPRYLIKTRGQQVTLSCSPISGHRSVSWYQQTPGQGLQFLFEYFSETQRNKGNFPGRFSGRQFSNSRSEMNVSTLELGDSALYLCASSFTGTHEQYFGPGTRLTVT.

In the case of this clonotype: The junction does not match germline at one end; this may be a read error. The chain is built from TRBV7-2 and TRBJ2-7; perhaps TRBD2 as D (5 bases). This CDR3 has 15 residues. Germline V lookup: CDR1 SGHTA, CDR2 FQGNSA. The CDR3 nucleotides read TGCGCCAGCAGCCAATACGCTGACCCCTCGGGGGAGCAGTACTTC. It encodes CASSQYADPSGEQYF.

There are many counts of this clonotype. The J gene is TRBJ2-5, the V gene TRBV12-3 or TRBV12-4, with D perhaps TRBD2 (6 bases). The length of the CDR3 is 12 residues. V shed 5 bases and J shed 5 bases, with 9 bases lying between them. CDR3 in DNA: TGTGCCAGCAGTCCGGGGACTGAGACCCAGTACTTC. Protein sequence: CASSPGTETQYF.

The chain carries TRBV12-3 or TRBV12-4 and TRBJ2-2; D is ambiguous. Trimming removed 7 bases from V and 5 bases from J, with 11 bases in between. The CDR3 extends over 13 amino acids. The CDR3 DNA is TGTGCCAGCATCCCCCTTGGGACCGGGGAGCTGTTTTTT. It codes for CASIPLGTGELFF.

This chain uses TRBV5-1 with TRBJ2-7; TRBD2 might be the D (5 bases). The V end was cut by 7 bases, the J end by 3 bases, with 14 bases between. From germline, CDR1 is SGHRS and CDR2 YFSETQ. CDR3 length: 13 amino acids. DNA for the CDR3: TGCGCCAGCGGACTGAGGCGAGGCTACGAGCAGTACTTC. Protein: CASGLRRGYEQYF. Using reference TRBV5-1 and TRBJ2-7 for the parts outside the CDR3, the full variable domain is KAGVTQTPRYLIKTRGQQVTLSCSPISGHRSVSWYQQTPGQGLQFLFEYFSETQRNKGNFPGRFSGRQFSNSRSEMNVSTLELGDSALYLCASGLRRGYEQYFGPGTRLTVT.

This clonotype came up a few times. The chain couples TRBV6-1 to TRBJ1-4; D is possibly TRBD1 (5 bases). Germline-derived CDR1 and CDR2 are MNHNS and SASEGT. V was pared by 5 bases and J by 14 bases, with 21 bases between. The CDR3 length is 14 residues. The CDR3 loop is CASSYNPDSPFLFF. The CDR3 DNA reads TGTGCCAGCAGTTATAACCCCGACAGCCCGTTCCTGTTTTTT.

This clonotype was observed at least ten times. This sequence joins TRBV20-1 and TRBJ2-7; D is perhaps TRBD1 or TRBD2 (5 bases each). Per the germline V gene, CDR1 is DFQATT and CDR2 is SNEGSKA (reference sequence). V lost 5 bases and J 7 bases, leaving 21 bases between the germline ends. This CDR3 is 14 amino acids long. CDR3 sequence reads: CSAHGDGLGEEQYF. CDR3 nucleotides: TGCAGTGCTCACGGGGACGGCCTGGGGGAAGAGCAGTACTTC.

In regard to this clonotype: A much more abundant neighbour one base away suggests this may be a read error. The chain joins TRBV7-9 to TRBJ1-1; D remains unclear. This CDR3 comprises 11 residues. V was clipped by 10 bases and J by 4 bases, with 10 bases between them. The V gene's germline CDR1 is SEHNR and CDR2 FQNEAQ (reference sequence). The CDR3 DNA sequence: TGTGCCAACTCTTGGAGCACTGAAGCTTTCTTT. Translated: CANSWSTEAFF. Looking up the rest from reference TRBV7-9 and TRBJ1-1 gives the full variable domain: DTGVSQNPRHKITKRGQNVTFRCDPISEHNRLYWYRQTLGQGPEFLTYFQNEAQLEKSRLLSDRFSAERPKGSFSTLEIQRTEQGDSAMYLCANSWSTEAFFGQGTRLTVV.

There are many counts of this clonotype. The chain recombines TRBV19 with TRBJ2-7; D unclear. CDR1 and CDR2 from the germline V gene are LNHDA and SQIVND (reference sequence). CDR3 length: 14 residues. With 5 bases removed from V and 3 bases from J, the gap between germline ends came to 14 bases. Here the CDR3 DNA reads TGTGCCAGTAGTGTAAACCCTTGGGGCTACGAGCAGTACTTC. Its protein is CASSVNPWGYEQYF.

This clonotype was observed at least ten times. This chain connects TRBV7-9 to TRBJ1-2, with TRBD1 matching 7 bases. After removal of 5 bases from V and 2 bases from J, the junction contained 8 bases not matched to a gene. The V gene's germline CDR1 is SEHNR and CDR2 FQNEAQ (reference sequence). This CDR3 contains 15 residues. The CDR3 DNA is TGTGCCAGCAGCGGCCACAGGGGAGGAAACTATGGCTACACCTTC. This encodes CASSGHRGGNYGYTF.

V is TRBV3-1 and J is TRBJ1-1; possibly TRBD1 for D (6 bases). Germline V gene lookup returns CDR1 LGHDT and CDR2 YNNKEL (reference sequence). The CDR3 is 15 residues long. Trimming took 1 base from V and 0 from J, leaving 9 bases between them. The CDR3 region is CASSQGTAMNTEAFF. CDR3 nucleotides: TGTGCCAGCAGCCAAGGGACAGCCATGAACACTGAAGCTTTCTTT.

The V gene is TRBV7-6, the J gene TRBJ2-6, with D unresolved. The CDR3 covers 14 residues. The V gene's germline CDR1 is SGHVS and CDR2 FNYEAQ. V was clipped by 5 bases and J by 3 bases, with 8 bases between them. The DNA for the CDR3 is TGTGCCAGCAGCATGAGGAGTGGGGCCAACGTCCTGACTTTC. Its translation: CASSMRSGANVLTF.

This clonotype was counted a single time. This sequence joins TRBV15 and TRBJ2-5; 8 bases match TRBD1. V dropped 1 base and J dropped 5; count of bases not matched to a gene: 6. Germline values: CDR1 LNHNV, CDR2 YYDKDF (reference sequence). The CDR3 is 15 amino acids. CDR3 region: CATSRARGQEETQYF. The CDR3, as DNA: TGTGCCACCAGCAGAGCTAGGGGACAGGAGGAGACCCAGTACTTC.

This rearrangement joins TRBV4-3 to TRBJ2-2, with 9 bases lining up with TRBD2. CDR1 is LGHNA, CDR2 YSLEER, per germline. V shed 0 bases and J 6 bases; nucleotides not matched to a gene: 2. CDR3 length: 15 amino acids. Here the CDR3 DNA reads TGCGCCAGCAGCCAAGATGGGACTAGCCCCGGGGAGCTGTTTTTT. Protein product: CASSQDGTSPGELFF.

This clonotype was seen repeatedly, ten times or more. The rearrangement links TRBV7-2 to TRBJ1-6; D ambiguous. The V and J ends lost 3 bases and 7 bases respectively, with 10 bases between them. CDR1 is SGHTA, CDR2 FQGNSA, per germline. CDR3 size: 14 residues. This CDR3 reads CASSLVRFNSPLHF. As DNA, the CDR3 is TGTGCCAGCAGCTTGGTCCGGTTCAATTCACCCCTCCACTTT.

V gene TRBV7-2 combines with J gene TRBJ2-7; TRBD2 is a possible D gene (5 bases). V lost 3 bases and J 4 bases, leaving 13 bases between the germline ends. The V gene's germline CDR1 is SGHTA and CDR2 FQGNSA. The CDR3 loop spans 14 amino acids. This CDR3 is CASSLDSSWYEQYF. The CDR3 DNA reads TGTGCCAGCAGCTTGGACTCCTCCTGGTACGAGCAGTACTTC.

This clonotype came up many times. The chain recombines TRBV10-3 with TRBJ2-7; D might be TRBD1 or TRBD2, each matching 5 bases. The CDR3 is 16 amino acids. Germline V gene sequence: CDR1 ENHRY, CDR2 SYGVKD. Trimming took off 3 bases at V and 0 bases at J, with 15 bases between the two ends. The CDR3 DNA follows: TGTGCCATCAGTGAAGGGGTAGCGAGGAGCTCCTACGAGCAGTACTTC. This encodes CAISEGVARSSYEQYF.

The gene calls are TRBV28 and TRBJ1-1; 9 bases agree with TRBD1. The germline V gene has CDR1 MDHEN and CDR2 SYDVKM. With V trimmed by 3 bases and J by 4 bases, 12 bases remained unmatched. CDR3 length equals 17 residues. The CDR3 loop reads CASSFYGTGGAPTEAFF. For the CDR3, the DNA is TGTGCCAGCAGTTTTTATGGTACAGGGGGCGCACCCACTGAAGCTTTCTTT.

This clonotype was counted a few times. This chain joins TRBV7-6 and TRBJ1-1; D is possibly TRBD1 (5 bases). V gave up 0 bases and J gave up 4 bases, with 15 bases separating them. Germline-derived CDR1 and CDR2 are SGHVS and FNYEAQ. The CDR3 extends over 16 amino acids. The CDR3 is CASSLATGTDVTEAFF. In DNA form, the CDR3 reads TGTGCCAGCAGCTTAGCGACGGGGACGGATGTCACTGAAGCTTTCTTT.